The T cell receptor (beta chain) described here comes from a study of blood T cell repertoires in COVID-19. In the study overall: From the United States, Italy and Spain came samples of acute and convalescent COVID-19.

Method: immunoSEQ multiplex PCR; TCRdb's copy keeps in-frame clones and lacks some. The sample yields approximately 130,000 clones, around 81% seen once. This clone was recorded once. The CDR3 is made up of 15 amino acids. V was trimmed by 5 bases and J by 4 bases, leaving 15 bases between them. Germline CDR1 MDHEN, CDR2 SYDVKM. The chain recombines TRBV28 with TRBJ1-3; D remains unclear. Material: peripheral blood. The TCR sequence derives from a woman aged 60-75 years with active or convalescent COVID-19. DNA of the CDR3: TGTGCCAGCAGTCCCGTTAATGGCGGCGGAAACACCATATATTTT. It translates to CASSPVNGGGNTIYF.